Included here is one T cell receptor beta chain sequence, with context. Antigen: not known. The sample belongs to a study of CD8 T cells in ankylosing spondylitis. Study observations and caveats: Roughly eight highly homologous variants formed a TCR beta motif that appeared characteristic of ankylosing spondylitis blood.

TCRdb fed the 5' RACE reads into MiXCR, producing one record per CDR3 protein. The sample contains about 800,000 distinct CDR3 sequences, over 9.5% of which appear only once. The CDR3 has 16 residues. The germline gives CDR1 DFQATT, CDR2 SNEGSKA (reference sequence). The germline V and J ends were trimmed by 6 bases and 1 base, with 16 bases remaining between them. This TCR came from a male donor with ankylosing spondylitis. Sequencing was carried out using blood, either unsorted or a sorted T cell fraction (not recorded which). The rearrangement links TRBV20-1 to TRBJ1-6; D possibly corresponds to TRBD1 (5 bases). CDR3 in amino acids: CSARSGTASYNSPLHF. In DNA, the CDR3 is TGCAGTGCGCGGAGTGGGACGGCTTCCTATAATTCACCCCTCCACTTT.